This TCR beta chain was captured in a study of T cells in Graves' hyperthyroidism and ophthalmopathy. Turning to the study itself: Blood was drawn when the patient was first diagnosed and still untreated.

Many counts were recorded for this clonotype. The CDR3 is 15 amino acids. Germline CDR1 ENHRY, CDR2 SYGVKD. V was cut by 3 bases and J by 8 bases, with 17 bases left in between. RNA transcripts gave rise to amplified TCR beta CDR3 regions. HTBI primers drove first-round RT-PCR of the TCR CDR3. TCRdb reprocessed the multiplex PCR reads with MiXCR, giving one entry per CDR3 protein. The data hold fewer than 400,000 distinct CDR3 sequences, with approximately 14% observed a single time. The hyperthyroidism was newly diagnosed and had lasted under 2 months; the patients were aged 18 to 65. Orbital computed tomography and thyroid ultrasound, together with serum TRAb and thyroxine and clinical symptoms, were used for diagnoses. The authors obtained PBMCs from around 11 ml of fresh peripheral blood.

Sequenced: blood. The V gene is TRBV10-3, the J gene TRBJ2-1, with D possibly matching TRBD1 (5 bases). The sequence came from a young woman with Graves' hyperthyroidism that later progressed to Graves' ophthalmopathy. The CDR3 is CAISEGLEARDEQFF. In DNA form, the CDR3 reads TGTGCCATCAGTGAAGGCCTAGAGGCCAGGGATGAGCAGTTCTTC.